This T cell receptor (beta chain) was sequenced during a study of blood T cell repertoires in COVID-19. The germline V and J ends were trimmed by 4 bases and 5 bases, with 6 bases remaining between them. The CDR3 is 12 residues long. Profiled with immunoSEQ multiplex PCR; TCRdb holds only in-frame clones, not every one. The table includes tens of thousands of clones, more than 80% detected once. In this sample, this clone turned up a few times. This TCR came from a human donor in a cohort sampled during active COVID-19. What was sequenced was peripheral blood. This chain connects TRBV12-3 or TRBV12-4 to TRBJ1-5; the D gene is possibly TRBD1 (6 bases). CDR3 nucleotides: TGTGCCAGCAGTTCAGGGGATCAGCCCCAGCATTTT. Protein: CASSSGDQPQHF.